The following is a TCR beta chain sequence with its context. Some clones are missing from TCRdb's copy, which holds only in-frame ones; the method was immunoSEQ multiplex PCR. The data show around 250,000 clones, with more than 85% seen just once and about 4% held by the top ten. Two consecutive negative NP/OP PCR tests, clearance, or resolved symptoms defined Cohort 3 recovery. The sample belongs to a study of blood T cell repertoires in COVID-19. Across the study: Nucleic acid was either cDNA or gDNA, and it came from T cells, B-cell-depleted T cells, or PBMCs.

V lost 5 bases to trimming and J lost 0 bases; unmatched junction nucleotides: 11. Germline values: CDR1 MNHEY, CDR2 SVGEGT. This CDR3 spans 17 amino acids. The J gene is TRBJ1-2, the V gene TRBV6-2 or TRBV6-3, with 8 positions matching TRBD1. The sample taken for sequencing was PBMCs or T cells enriched from blood (not recorded which). The TCR was taken from a woman aged 25-40 years who had recovered from COVID-19. For the CDR3, the DNA is TGTGCCAGCAGTCCATGGGACAGGAAACCCTCTAACTATGGCTACACCTTC. It translates to CASSPWDRKPSNYGYTF.